This is a list of T cell receptor beta chains from one sample in a study of T cells after yellow fever vaccination. From the 5' RACE reads, TCRdb called clonotypes with MiXCR, one entry per CDR3 protein. The table includes a few hundred thousand distinct CDR3 sequences, about 7% detected once. Material: CD4+ T cells sorted from PBMCs, obtained on the day of the yellow fever booster vaccination. The receptors were gathered from a man under 40 who received the YFV17D yellow fever vaccine. CDR3s include the opening cysteine and the closing phenylalanine or tryptophan. The D gene is left open where the match is weak. Only part of the rows carry a size: once, few, many, or a class if the clone is expanded.

v_call,clone_size,d_call,j_call,cdr3_nt,cdr3_aa
TRBV5-1,medium-sized,TRBD2,TRBJ2-1,TGCGCCAGCAGCTTGACTAGCGGGAGTATCAATGAGCAGTTCTTC,CASSLTSGSINEQFF
TRBV28,NA,NA,TRBJ2-3,TGTGCCAGCAGTTTTGAACATACGCAGTATTTT,CASSFEHTQYF
TRBV12-5,few,NA,TRBJ1-1,TGTGCTAGTGGTACGGGAGTAATGAACACTGAAGCTTTCTTT,CASGTGVMNTEAFF
TRBV5-1,many,TRBD2,TRBJ2-7,TGCGCCAGCAGAGGTGGACTAGCGGGAAGCTACGAGCAGTACTTC,CASRGGLAGSYEQYF
TRBV28,few,NA,TRBJ2-7,TGTGCCAGCAGTTTAGTGGCCAGGGCTACCCACGAGCAGTACTTC,CASSLVARATHEQYF
TRBV28,few,TRBD2,TRBJ2-5,TGTGCCAGCAGTTTATCGGCTAGCGGGACCGAGACCCAGTACTTC,CASSLSASGTETQYF
TRBV5-5,few,TRBD2,TRBJ2-7,TGTGCCAGCAGCATTACGGGACTAGCGGATACCTACGAGCAGTACTTC,CASSITGLADTYEQYF
TRBV7-6,many,NA,TRBJ2-3,TGTGCCAGCAGCGCGGCTTTCGGCGGGCGCACAGATACGCAGTATTTT,CASSAAFGGRTDTQYF
TRBV18,many,TRBD1,TRBJ2-2,TGTGCCAGCTCACCGCCGGGGACAGGGAGGACCGGGGAGCTGTTTTTT,CASSPPGTGRTGELFF
TRBV5-1,many,TRBD2,TRBJ2-1,TGCGCCAGCAGCTTGGCTCTAGCGGCCTTCAATGAGCAGTTCTTC,CASSLALAAFNEQFF
TRBV7-9,few,TRBD2,TRBJ2-7,TGTGCCAGCAACCAGGCGGGGGGGCAGAACTACGAGCAGTACTTC,CASNQAGGQNYEQYF
TRBV7-2,many,NA,TRBJ2-7,TGTGCCAGCAGCGCAGGATCTTTCGAAAGGCAGTACTTC,CASSAGSFERQYF
TRBV5-1,NA,NA,TRBJ2-2,TGCGCCAGCAGCTTGGCCAGGTCGGAGGCCCTCGGGGAGCTGTTTTTT,CASSLARSEALGELFF
TRBV20-1,many,NA,TRBJ2-7,TGCAGTGCTAGTTGGCAGGGCTACGAGCAGTACTTC,CSASWQGYEQYF
TRBV7-2,NA,NA,TRBJ1-5,TGTGCCAGCAGCACAGGGTTGAGCAATCAGCCCCAGCATTTT,CASSTGLSNQPQHF
TRBV7-2,many,TRBD2,TRBJ2-3,TGTGCCAGCAGCGCCAATAGCGGGAGACGCACAGATACGCAGTATTTT,CASSANSGRRTDTQYF
TRBV7-2,many,NA,TRBJ2-2,TGTGCCAGCAGAAGCGGGACAGCCACCGGGGAGCTGTTTTTT,CASRSGTATGELFF
TRBV6-5,many,NA,TRBJ2-7,TGTGCCAGCAAATCCAGTCGTGGGGGTAACCCCCACGAGCAGTACTTC,CASKSSRGGNPHEQYF
TRBV9,many,NA,TRBJ2-2,TGTGCCAGCAGCCCACTGTCTGGGGGCGGAATCGGGGAGCTGTTTTTT,CASSPLSGGGIGELFF
TRBV7-2,NA,NA,TRBJ2-6,TGTGCCAGCAGCAAATCGTCCGGGGCCAACGTCCTGACTTTC,CASSKSSGANVLTF
TRBV7-2,once,NA,TRBJ2-5,TGTGCCAGCAGCGCCTGGGGAGGAGAGACCCATTACTTC,CASSAWGGETHYF
TRBV28,many,NA,TRBJ2-1,TGTGCCAGCAGTCGGATCAATGAGCAGTTCTTC,CASSRINEQFF
TRBV7-6,NA,NA,TRBJ2-7,TGTGCCAGCAGCCTCCGGACTTTAGACGAGCAGTACTTC,CASSLRTLDEQYF
TRBV20-1,many,TRBD1,TRBJ2-1,TGCAGTGCTAGCCAAGACAGGGTTAGGGATGAGCAGTTCTTC,CSASQDRVRDEQFF
TRBV28,few,NA,TRBJ2-5,TGTGCCAGCAGTCCCTCAACGGCCCTCCAAGAGACCCAGTACTTC,CASSPSTALQETQYF
TRBV10-3,many,TRBD2,TRBJ2-1,TGTGCCTCCGGGCTAGCGGGAGCCAATGAGCAGTTCTTC,CASGLAGANEQFF
TRBV6-2/TRBV6-3,NA,NA,TRBJ2-5,TGTGCCAGCAGCCAGGCGGTTGAGACCCAGTACTTC,CASSQAVETQYF